This TCR beta chain was captured in a study of T cell changes during pregnancy in multiple sclerosis. The protocol was immunoSEQ multiplex PCR, while the TCRdb copy is restricted to in-frame clones and leaves out a portion. The sample has approximately 130,000 clones; roughly 96% are singletons. Trimming cost V 3 bases and J 8 bases; bases outside gene matches: 4. CDR3 length equals 14 residues. Germline V gene sequence: CDR1 MNHEY, CDR2 SMNVEV (reference sequence). This sequence was found in a female donor with multiple sclerosis, enrolled in a pregnancy study. The sequencing here drew on peripheral blood, taken after pregnancy. V and J are TRBV27 and TRBJ1-4; 9 bases align to TRBD1. The CDR3 region is CASSLGTGREKLFF. The DNA for the CDR3 is TGTGCCAGCAGTTTGGGGACAGGGAGGGAAAAACTGTTTTTT.